The clone carrying this T cell receptor (beta chain) was seen ten or more times. Its specificity is not known. The sample belongs to a study of Graves' ophthalmopathy and Graves' hyperthyroidism. V lost 5 bases and J lost 6; bases outside the gene matches: 11. This CDR3 has 16 amino acids. Germline loops: CDR1 SGHRS, CDR2 YFSETQ. Study findings and constraints: Most clonotypes expanded in thyroid above 0.001 frequency were present in blood too.

PBMCs originated in about 9.8 ml of fresh peripheral blood. RNA transcripts served as template for amplifying TCR beta CDR3 sequences. HTBI-primed RT-PCR formed the first round, and a multiplex PCR formed the second. Each CDR3 protein gets one entry after TCRdb re-called the multiplex PCR reads with MiXCR. Here the sample spans about 400,000 distinct CDR3 sequences, about a sixth being singletons. What was sequenced was peripheral blood. The source of this sequence is a woman aged 18-29 years with Graves' ophthalmopathy. The chain combines TRBV5-1 with TRBJ2-2, with 9 bases that match TRBD1. CDR3 sequence (DNA): TGCGCCAGCAGACCCGTCGGGGACAGGGACGCCGGGGAGCTGTTTTTT. Translating gives CASRPVGDRDAGELFF. Full variable domain (outside the CDR3, taken from reference TRBV5-1 and TRBJ2-2): KAGVTQTPRYLIKTRGQQVTLSCSPISGHRSVSWYQQTPGQGLQFLFEYFSETQRNKGNFPGRFSGRQFSNSRSEMNVSTLELGDSALYLCASRPVGDRDAGELFFGEGSRLTVL.